Listed here are 18 T cell receptor beta chains from one sample, sequenced in a study of response to subunit inactivated influenza vaccine. One entry per CDR3 protein, called by TCRdb with MiXCR from the RT-PCR reads. The table lists around 480,000 distinct CDR3 sequences, about a tenth of them singletons. Sequences were derived from PBMCs from blood, sampled about 40 days after vaccination. These receptors were obtained from a man aged 45-65 years who received an inactivated influenza vaccine.

The chain is built from TRBV20-1 and TRBJ2-5; 8 bases are a match to TRBD2. Germline trimming cut 2 bases from V and 3 bases from J; bases unmatched to any gene: 5. Germline CDR1 is DFQATT and CDR2 is SNEGSKA (reference sequence). CDR3 length: 14 residues. The CDR3 DNA follows: TGCAGTGCTAGATGGGCGGGAGGCGAAGAGACCCAGTACTTC. It translates to CSARWAGGEETQYF.

CDR3 residues: CASSGQVKGTQYF. CDR3 bases: TGTGCCAGCAGTGGACAAGTCAAGGGTACGCAGTATTTT. The chain has TRBV6-1 and TRBJ2-3; D not certain. The V end was cut by 4 bases, the J end by 8 bases, with 13 bases between. The CDR3 runs to 13 residues. CDR1 and CDR2 from the germline V gene are MNHNS and SASEGT.

This clonotype was picked up a small number of times. The chain links TRBV20-1 to TRBJ2-5; the D gene could be TRBD1 or TRBD2 (7 bases each). V lost 0 bases and J lost 1, with 15 bases in between. The CDR3 loop spans 16 amino acids. Germline V gene sequence: CDR1 DFQATT, CDR2 SNEGSKA (reference sequence). CDR3 sequence: CSARDPGRGGQETQYF. In nucleotides, the CDR3 is TGCAGTGCTAGAGATCCCGGCAGGGGGGGCCAAGAGACCCAGTACTTC.

V and J are TRBV10-3 and TRBJ2-7; 7 bases fit TRBD2. CDR1 ENHRY and CDR2 SYGVKD come from the germline V gene. The CDR3 length is 15 residues. Trimming at V came to 6 bases and at J to 0 bases, leaving 8 bases not matched to a gene. CDR3 region: CAIRGGEPLSYEQYF. The CDR3 DNA is TGTGCCATCAGGGGGGGGGAGCCGCTCTCCTACGAGCAGTACTTC.

This clonotype showed up just a few times. The chain couples TRBV6-4 to TRBJ1-1; D remains unclear. V was pared by 4 bases and J by 1 base, with 7 bases between. The CDR3 spans 13 residues. CDR1 and CDR2 from the germline V gene are MRHNA and SNTAGT. In DNA, the CDR3 is TGTGCCAGCAGTGCCGAAGGGAACACTGAAGCTTTCTTT. Its protein product is CASSAEGNTEAFF.

Many counts were recorded for this clonotype. This chain joins TRBV12-3 or TRBV12-4 and TRBJ2-7; no reliable D call. The CDR3 loop spans 11 amino acids. Trimming left V 3 bases short and J 7 bases short, with 7 bases between. DNA for the CDR3: TGTGCCAGCAGTTTCGGTAGAGAGCAGTACTTC. Amino acids: CASSFGREQYF.

This clonotype has ten or more counts. The rearrangement joins TRBV4-2 to TRBJ1-1; the D is unclear. The CDR3 covers 17 residues. V was cut by 1 base and J by 1 base, with 16 bases left in between. Germline assignment: CDR1 LGHNA and CDR2 YNFKEQ. In DNA form, the CDR3 reads TGTGCCAGCAGCCAAGGGCCATTGACAAGTGCGAACACTGAAGCTTTCTTT. This codes for CASSQGPLTSANTEAFF.

Ten or more counts support this clonotype. V usage is TRBV20-1 and J usage is TRBJ2-7, with 12 nucleotides matching TRBD2. This CDR3 is built from 15 residues. J lost 2 bases, V lost 0 bases, and 2 bases had no gene match. The germline gives CDR1 DFQATT, CDR2 SNEGSKA (reference sequence). The CDR3 DNA sequence: TGCAGTGCTAGAGAACTAGCGGGAGGAGCCTACGAGCAGTACTTC. Protein: CSARELAGGAYEQYF.

The J gene is TRBJ2-2, the V gene TRBV28; maybe TRBD2 (5 bases). The CDR3 extends over 14 amino acids. Trimming pared 7 bases from V and 4 bases from J, leaving 13 bases between. Germline V gene sequence: CDR1 MDHEN, CDR2 SYDVKM. CDR3 loop: CASNRVRVTGELFF. CDR3 DNA sequence: TGTGCCAGCAATAGGGTGCGGGTCACCGGGGAGCTGTTTTTT.

This clonotype was seen more than once but under ten times. The chain employs TRBV6-5 and TRBJ1-6; D perhaps matches TRBD1 (6 bases). CDR1 MNHEY and CDR2 SVGAGI come from the germline V gene. The CDR3 consists of 15 residues. V gave up 2 bases and J gave up 7 bases, with 12 bases separating them. Written as DNA, the CDR3 is TGTGCCAGCAGTTACGCGCAGGGGAGAAATTCACCCCTCCACTTT. Its protein product is CASSYAQGRNSPLHF.

The sample holds a few counts of this clonotype. The chain recombines TRBV12-3 or TRBV12-4 with TRBJ1-2, with TRBD1 matching 9 bases. The CDR3 has 14 amino acids. With V trimmed by 5 bases and J by 5 bases, 6 bases remained unmatched. This CDR3 is CASSPGQGVYGYTF. For the CDR3, the DNA is TGTGCCAGCAGTCCGGGACAGGGAGTTTATGGCTACACCTTC.

This clonotype has a handful of counts. The chain joins TRBV6-4 to TRBJ2-1; TRBD1 or TRBD2 may be the D gene (6 bases each). Germline loops: CDR1 MRHNA, CDR2 SNTAGT. The V gene lost 4 bases and the J gene lost 7 bases, with 17 bases spanning the gap. This CDR3 comprises 15 residues. Here the CDR3 reads CASSVLGGGINEQFF. Written as DNA, the CDR3 is TGTGCCAGCAGTGTACTAGGAGGGGGTATAAATGAGCAGTTCTTC.

This clonotype was observed many times. V and J are TRBV10-3 and TRBJ1-3; 7 bases are shared with TRBD1. The CDR3 extends over 14 amino acids. V shed 7 bases and J 2 bases; nucleotides not matched to a gene: 5. Germline assignment: CDR1 ENHRY and CDR2 SYGVKD. As DNA, the CDR3 is TGTGCCATCACCTTAACAGGGGCTGGAAACACCATATATTTT. Translation: CAITLTGAGNTIYF.

This clonotype has ten or more counts. J is TRBJ2-5 and V is TRBV20-1; 8 bases align to TRBD2. The CDR3 is made up of 11 amino acids. CDR1 is DFQATT, CDR2 SNEGSKA, per germline (reference sequence). CDR3 in amino acids: CSGGDVKTQYF. CDR3 sequence (DNA): TGCAGCGGGGGGGATGTAAAGACCCAGTACTTC.

This clonotype was recorded many times. The V and J genes are TRBV24-1 and TRBJ2-1; either TRBD1 or TRBD2 may supply D (5 bases each). The CDR3 has 16 amino acids. V was pared by 3 bases and J by 0 bases, with 11 bases between. Germline V gene sequence: CDR1 KGHDR, CDR2 SFDVKD. In DNA form, the CDR3 reads TGTGCCACCAGTGATCCCGGGGCGGACTCCTACAATGAGCAGTTCTTC. Its protein product is CATSDPGADSYNEQFF.

Only a few counts were recorded for this clonotype. The chain combines TRBV28 with TRBJ2-1; D may match TRBD1 or TRBD2 (6 bases each). Germline values: CDR1 MDHEN, CDR2 SYDVKM. V was clipped by 7 bases and J by 1 base, with 11 bases between them. The length of the CDR3 is 14 residues. In DNA, the CDR3 is TGTGCCAGCAAGGGGGGTGGGTCCTACAATGAGCAGTTCTTC. Translating gives CASKGGGSYNEQFF.

This clonotype was counted ten times or more. The chain carries TRBV30 and TRBJ2-4; TRBD2 might be the D (5 bases). Trimming cost V 2 bases and J 7 bases, with 21 bases left between them. The CDR3 totals 16 residues. Per the germline V gene, CDR1 is GTSNPN and CDR2 is SVGIG (reference sequence). CDR3 region: CAWSQTNSAPMNIQYF. CDR3 DNA sequence: TGTGCCTGGAGTCAGACGAATAGCGCGCCAATGAACATTCAGTACTTC. The complete variable domain, with remaining parts taken from reference TRBV30 and TRBJ2-4, reads SQTIHQWPATLVQPVGSPLSLECTVEGTSNPNLYWYRQAAGRGLQLLFYSVGIGQISSEVPQNLSASRPQDRQFILSSKKLLLSDSGFYLCAWSQTNSAPMNIQYFGAGTRLSVL.

This clonotype was seen at least ten times. This sequence joins TRBV5-1 and TRBJ2-5; 13 bases align to TRBD2. With 4 bases clipped from V and 4 bases from J, the junction kept 10 bases outside the gene matches. The CDR3 spans 17 residues. Germline CDR1 is SGHRS and CDR2 is YFSETQ. CDR3 sequence: CASSPGTSGIIAETQYF. CDR3 coding DNA: TGCGCCAGCAGCCCCGGGACTAGCGGGATAATTGCAGAGACCCAGTACTTC.